This T cell receptor (beta chain) was found in a study of beta chain features in type 1 diabetes. General study findings and limits: People with Type 1 diabetes carried modestly yet significantly shorter TCRB CDR3s in all four CD4+ subsets.

This CDR3 is built from 14 residues. Germline CDR1 and CDR2: SQVTM and ANQGSEA. V gave up 8 bases and J gave up 2 bases, with 17 bases separating them. The study reverse transcribed the entire isolated RNA, so it sequenced expressed TCRB transcripts. Some clones are missing from TCRdb's copy, which holds only in-frame ones; the method was immunoSEQ multiplex PCR. This sample carries a few hundred thousand clones, 15% to 20% of them seen once, and the ten largest clones take about 0.092%. This clone was seen a handful of times. The antigen remains undetermined. The chain has TRBV29-1 and TRBJ2-3; D perhaps matches TRBD1 (6 bases). The sequence was collected from a man aged 30 to 39 with type 1 diabetes. Sequencing was performed on naive CD4+ T cells from blood. CDR3: CSTTQGPNTDTQYF. The CDR3 DNA follows: TGCAGCACCACACAGGGCCCAAACACAGATACGCAGTATTTT.